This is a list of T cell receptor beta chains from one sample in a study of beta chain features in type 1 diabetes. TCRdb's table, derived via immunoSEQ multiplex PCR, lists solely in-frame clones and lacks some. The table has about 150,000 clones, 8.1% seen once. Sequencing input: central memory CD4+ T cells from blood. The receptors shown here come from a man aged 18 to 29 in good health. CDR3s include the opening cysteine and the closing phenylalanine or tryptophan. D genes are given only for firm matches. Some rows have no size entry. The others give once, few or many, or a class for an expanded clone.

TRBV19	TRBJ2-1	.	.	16	CASSMRLGSSYNEQFF	TGTGCCAGTAGTATGAGACTGGGGAGCTCCTACAATGAGCAGTTCTTC
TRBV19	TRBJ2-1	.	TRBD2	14	CASSTETSGVFRFF	TGTGCCAGTAGTACCGAGACTAGCGGTGTTTTTCGGTTCTTC
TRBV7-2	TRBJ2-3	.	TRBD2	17	CASSLTSGRAGTDTQYF	TGTGCCAGCAGCTTGACTAGCGGGAGGGCGGGCACAGATACGCAGTATTTT
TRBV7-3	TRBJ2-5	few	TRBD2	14	CASSSSGGLETQYF	TGTGCCAGCAGCTCTAGCGGGGGGTTAGAGACCCAGTACTTC
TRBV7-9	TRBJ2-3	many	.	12	CASSRSTDTQYF	TGTGCCAGCAGCCGTAGCACAGATACGCAGTATTTT
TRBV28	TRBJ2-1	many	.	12	CASNLLRNEQFF	TGTGCCAGCAACCTCCTCCGGAATGAGCAGTTCTTC
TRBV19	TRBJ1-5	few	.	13	CASSIRGTQPQHF	TGTGCCAGTAGTATCAGGGGAACTCAGCCCCAGCATTTT
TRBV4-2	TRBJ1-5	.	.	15	CASSQDRRDHQPQHF	TGTGCCAGCAGCCAAGATCGGAGGGATCATCAGCCCCAGCATTTT
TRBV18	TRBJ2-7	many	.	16	CASSSTTGTPNYEQYF	TGTGCCAGCTCATCTACGACCGGGACACCGAACTACGAGCAGTACTTC
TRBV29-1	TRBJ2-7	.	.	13	CSVEAGGSYEQYF	TGCAGCGTTGAGGCCGGAGGGTCCTACGAGCAGTACTTC
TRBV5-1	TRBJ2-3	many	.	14	CASSRGQNTDTQYF	TGCGCCAGCAGCCGTGGACAGAACACAGATACGCAGTATTTT
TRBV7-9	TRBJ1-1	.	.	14	CASSFLRGNTEAFF	TGTGCCAGCAGCTTCCTCAGGGGAAACACTGAAGCTTTCTTT
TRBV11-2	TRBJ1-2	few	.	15	CASSPRPGSNYGYTF	TGTGCCAGCAGCCCGCGCCCGGGGTCTAACTATGGCTACACCTTC
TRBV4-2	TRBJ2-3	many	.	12	CASSQDRDTQYF	TGTGCCAGCAGCCAAGATCGAGATACGCAGTATTTT
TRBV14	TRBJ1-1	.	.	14	CASSQWEGSVRAFF	TGTGCCAGCAGCCAATGGGAGGGGTCGGTTCGAGCTTTCTTT
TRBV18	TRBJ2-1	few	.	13	CASSPAPDNEQFF	TGTGCCAGCTCACCTGCCCCGGACAATGAGCAGTTCTTC
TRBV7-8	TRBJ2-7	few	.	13	CASSFRGSYEQYF	TGTGCCAGCAGCTTCAGAGGGTCTTACGAGCAGTACTTC
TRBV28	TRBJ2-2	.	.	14	CAVLGNSRGGELFF	TGTGCCGTCTTGGGTAACAGTCGAGGGGGGGAGCTGTTTTTT
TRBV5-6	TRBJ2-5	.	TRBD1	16	CASSLTMDRGWETQYF	TGTGCCAGCAGCTTGACCATGGACAGGGGTTGGGAGACCCAGTACTTC
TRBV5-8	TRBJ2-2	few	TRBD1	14	CASSLGTGTGELFF	TGTGCCAGCAGCTTGGGGACAGGGACCGGGGAGCTGTTTTTT
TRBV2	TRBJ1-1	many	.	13	CASSSQGNTEAFF	TGTGCCAGCAGCAGCCAGGGGAACACTGAAGCTTTCTTT
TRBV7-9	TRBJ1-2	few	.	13	CASSLDRDYGYTF	TGTGCCAGCAGCTTAGACAGGGACTATGGCTACACCTTC
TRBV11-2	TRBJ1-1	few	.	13	CASSPGGNTEAFF	TGTGCCAGCAGCCCCGGGGGGAACACTGAAGCTTTCTTT
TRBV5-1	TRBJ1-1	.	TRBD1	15	CASSLAGQGNTEAFF	TGCGCCAGCAGCTTGGCGGGACAGGGAAACACTGAAGCTTTCTTT
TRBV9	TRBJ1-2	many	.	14	CASSKRTVPYGYTF	TGTGCCAGCAGCAAACGGACAGTCCCCTATGGCTACACCTTC
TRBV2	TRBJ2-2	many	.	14	CASISIAEHGELFF	TGTGCCAGCATATCAATAGCTGAACACGGGGAGCTGTTTTTT
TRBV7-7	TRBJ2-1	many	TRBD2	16	CASSAIGLAGGGEQFF	TGTGCTAGCAGCGCAATAGGACTAGCGGGAGGGGGTGAGCAGTTCTTC
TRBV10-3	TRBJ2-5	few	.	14	CAIGGSGGEETQYF	TGTGCCATCGGGGGCAGCGGAGGAGAGGAGACCCAGTACTTC
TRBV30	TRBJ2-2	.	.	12	CASTGNTGELFF	TGTGCCTCGACAGGGAACACCGGGGAGCTGTTTTTT
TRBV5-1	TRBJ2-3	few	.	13	CASSLDAADTQYF	TGCGCCAGCAGCTTGGATGCAGCGGATACGCAGTATTTT
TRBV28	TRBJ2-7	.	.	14	CASRPSGGSYEQYF	TGTGCCAGCAGGCCCTCCGGTGGCTCCTACGAGCAGTACTTC
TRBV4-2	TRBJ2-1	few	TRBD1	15	CASKQSDRGGGEQFF	TGTGCCAGCAAACAAAGTGACAGAGGGGGCGGTGAGCAGTTCTTC
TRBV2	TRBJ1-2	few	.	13	CASSLNRVYGYTF	TGTGCCAGCAGCCTAAACAGGGTATATGGCTACACCTTC
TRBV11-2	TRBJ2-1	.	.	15	CASSPEQSSYNEQFF	TGTGCCAGCAGCCCAGAACAGAGCTCCTACAATGAGCAGTTCTTC